This record covers a single T cell receptor beta chain. This entry is derived from a study of blood T cells in healthy people across ages. Study context: In model experiments, template switching was able to capture about one barcoded beta molecule for every two T cells that were present.

A J-beta primer mix and a sample-barcoded 5' primer were used in a second PCR of about 7 to 11 cycles. From the 5' RACE reads, TCRdb called clonotypes with MiXCR, one entry per CDR3 protein. The repertoire includes around 500,000 distinct CDR3 sequences, 45% to 55% of them detected once, and 20% to 25% sits in the top ten. Each of the donors had 9 to 10 milliliters of peripheral blood drawn into EDTA-treated Vacutainer tubes. Germline V gives CDR1 SGHAT, CDR2 FQDESV (reference sequence). V lost 0 bases to trimming and J lost 1 base, with 6 bases between them. This CDR3 is built from 14 residues. The TCR sequence derives from a man older than 75 in good health. The sequenced sample consisted of blood. The J gene is TRBJ2-5, the V gene TRBV11-1, with D uncertain. CDR3 protein: CASSLAPSQETQYF. CDR3 in DNA: TGTGCCAGCAGCTTAGCGCCCTCCCAAGAGACCCAGTACTTC.